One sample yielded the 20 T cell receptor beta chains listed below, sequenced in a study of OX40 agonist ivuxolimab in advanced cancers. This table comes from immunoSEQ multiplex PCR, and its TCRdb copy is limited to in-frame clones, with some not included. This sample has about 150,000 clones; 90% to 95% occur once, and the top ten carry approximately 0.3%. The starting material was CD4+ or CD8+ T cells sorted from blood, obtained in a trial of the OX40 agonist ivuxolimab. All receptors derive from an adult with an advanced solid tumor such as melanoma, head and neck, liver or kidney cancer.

CDR3 loop: CASSLASLAGGLNEQFF. DNA for the CDR3: TGTGCCAGCAGCTTAGCTTCCCTAGCGGGGGGTCTCAATGAGCAGTTCTTC. The chain couples TRBV7-2 to TRBJ2-1; 11 bases map to TRBD2. The CDR3 contains 17 residues. V was pared by 0 bases and J by 6 bases, with 7 bases of the junction left unmatched. Germline values: CDR1 SGHTA, CDR2 FQGNSA.

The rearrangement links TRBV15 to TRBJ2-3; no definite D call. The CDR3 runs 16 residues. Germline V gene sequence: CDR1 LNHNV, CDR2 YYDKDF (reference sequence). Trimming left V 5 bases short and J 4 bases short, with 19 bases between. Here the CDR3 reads CATSLRQAVRADTQYF. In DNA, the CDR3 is TGTGCCACCAGCCTTCGTCAGGCGGTTAGGGCAGATACGCAGTATTTT.

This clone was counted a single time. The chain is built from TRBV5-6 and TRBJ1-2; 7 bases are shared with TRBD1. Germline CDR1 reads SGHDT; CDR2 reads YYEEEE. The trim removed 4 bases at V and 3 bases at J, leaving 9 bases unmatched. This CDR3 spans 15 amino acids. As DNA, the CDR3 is TGTGCCAGCAGCGAACAGGGGACCCTCCACTATGGCTACACCTTC. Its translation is CASSEQGTLHYGYTF.

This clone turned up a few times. The CDR3 region has the DNA TGTGCCAGCAGCCAAGAGGGGGGACACCTCAATCAGCCCCAGCATTTT. It specifies CASSQEGGHLNQPQHF. The chain uses TRBV4-2 and TRBJ1-5, with D possibly matching TRBD1 (6 bases). V dropped 0 bases and J dropped 3 bases, with 12 bases sitting between them. The CDR3 covers 16 residues. Germline V gene sequence: CDR1 LGHNA, CDR2 YNFKEQ.

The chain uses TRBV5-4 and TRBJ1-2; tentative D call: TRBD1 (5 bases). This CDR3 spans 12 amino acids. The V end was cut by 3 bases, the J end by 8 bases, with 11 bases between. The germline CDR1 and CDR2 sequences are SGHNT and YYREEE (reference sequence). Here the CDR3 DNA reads TGTGCCAGCAGCTGGGGGGAGACCGGCTACACCTTC. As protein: CASSWGETGYTF.

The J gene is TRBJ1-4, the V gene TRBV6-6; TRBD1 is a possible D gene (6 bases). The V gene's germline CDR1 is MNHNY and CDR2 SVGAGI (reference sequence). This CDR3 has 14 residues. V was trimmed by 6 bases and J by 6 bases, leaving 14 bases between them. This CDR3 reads CASRQQGGDEKLFF. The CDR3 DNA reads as TGTGCCAGCAGACAACAGGGAGGTGATGAAAAACTGTTTTTT.

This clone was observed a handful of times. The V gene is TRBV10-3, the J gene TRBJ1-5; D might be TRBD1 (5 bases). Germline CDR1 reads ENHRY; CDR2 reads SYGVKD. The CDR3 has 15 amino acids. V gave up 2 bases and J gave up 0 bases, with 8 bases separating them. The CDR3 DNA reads TGTGCCATCAGTGAGAAGGGGAGTAGCAATCAGCCCCAGCATTTT. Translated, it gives CAISEKGSSNQPQHF.

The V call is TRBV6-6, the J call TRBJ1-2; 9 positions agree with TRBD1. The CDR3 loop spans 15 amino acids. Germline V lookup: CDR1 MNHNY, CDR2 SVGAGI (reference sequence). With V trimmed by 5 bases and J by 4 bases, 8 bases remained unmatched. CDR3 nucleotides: TGTGCCAGCAGTCAAGGACAGGGGAGTAGCTATGGCTACACCTTC. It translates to CASSQGQGSSYGYTF.

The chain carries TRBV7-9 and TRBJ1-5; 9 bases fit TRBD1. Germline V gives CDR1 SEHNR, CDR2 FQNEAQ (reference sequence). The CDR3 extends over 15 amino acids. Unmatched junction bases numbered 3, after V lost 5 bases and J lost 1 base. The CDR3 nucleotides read TGTGCCAGCAGCCCACAGGGGGCGAGCAATCAGCCCCAGCATTTT. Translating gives CASSPQGASNQPQHF.

The CDR3 region is CSGGGSYEQYF. CDR3 nucleotides: TGCAGTGGCGGGGGTTCCTACGAGCAGTACTTC. V gene TRBV20-1 combines with J gene TRBJ2-7; 7 nucleotides line up with TRBD2. Germline CDR1 is DFQATT and CDR2 is SNEGSKA (reference sequence). The CDR3 has 11 amino acids. Unmatched junction bases numbered 1, after V lost 7 bases and J lost 1 base.

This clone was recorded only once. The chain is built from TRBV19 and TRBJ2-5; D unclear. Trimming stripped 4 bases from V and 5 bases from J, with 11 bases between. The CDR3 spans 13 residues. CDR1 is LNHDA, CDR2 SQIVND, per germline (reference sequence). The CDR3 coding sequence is TGTGCCAGTAGTAAGCCACCCCGGGAGACCCAGTACTTC. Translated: CASSKPPRETQYF.

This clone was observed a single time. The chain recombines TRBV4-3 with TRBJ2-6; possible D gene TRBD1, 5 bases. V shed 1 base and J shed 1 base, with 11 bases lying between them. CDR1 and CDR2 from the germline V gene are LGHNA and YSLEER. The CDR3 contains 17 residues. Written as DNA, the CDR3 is TGCGCCAGCAGCCAAGGGGGCCGAAGTTCTGGGGCCAACGTCCTGACTTTC. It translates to CASSQGGRSSGANVLTF.

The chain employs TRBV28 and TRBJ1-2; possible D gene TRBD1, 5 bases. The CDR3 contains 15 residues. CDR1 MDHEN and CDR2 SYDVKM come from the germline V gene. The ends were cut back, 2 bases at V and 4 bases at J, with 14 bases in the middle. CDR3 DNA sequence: TGTGCCAGCAGTTTAGGTGGGGGGGACGGCTATGGCTACACCTTC. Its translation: CASSLGGGDGYGYTF.

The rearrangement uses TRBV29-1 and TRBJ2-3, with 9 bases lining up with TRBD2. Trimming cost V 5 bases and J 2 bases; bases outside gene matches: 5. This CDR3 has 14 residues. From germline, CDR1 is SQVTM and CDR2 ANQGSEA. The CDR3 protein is CSVLTSGYTDTQYF. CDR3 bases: TGCAGCGTTTTGACTAGCGGTTACACAGATACGCAGTATTTT.

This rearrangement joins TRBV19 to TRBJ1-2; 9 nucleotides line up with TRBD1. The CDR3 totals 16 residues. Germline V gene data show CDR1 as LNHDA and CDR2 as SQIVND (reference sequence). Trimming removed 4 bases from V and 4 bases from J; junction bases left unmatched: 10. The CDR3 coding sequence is TGTGCCAGTAGTACTTCGACAGGGGGGGCTCTCTATGGCTACACCTTC. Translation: CASSTSTGGALYGYTF.

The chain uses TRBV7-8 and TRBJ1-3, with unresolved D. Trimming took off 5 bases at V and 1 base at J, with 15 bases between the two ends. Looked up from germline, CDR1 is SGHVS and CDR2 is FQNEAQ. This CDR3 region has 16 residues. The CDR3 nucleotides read TGTGCCAGCAGCGACCGAGACGCAGCATCTGGAAACACCATATATTTT. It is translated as CASSDRDAASGNTIYF.

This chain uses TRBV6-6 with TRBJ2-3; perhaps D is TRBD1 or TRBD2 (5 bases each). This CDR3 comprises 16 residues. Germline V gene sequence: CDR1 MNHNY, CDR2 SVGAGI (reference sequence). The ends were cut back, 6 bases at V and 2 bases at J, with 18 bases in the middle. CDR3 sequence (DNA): TGTGCCAGCAGAACGGGGACGTCGGATTTCACAGATACGCAGTATTTT. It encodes CASRTGTSDFTDTQYF.

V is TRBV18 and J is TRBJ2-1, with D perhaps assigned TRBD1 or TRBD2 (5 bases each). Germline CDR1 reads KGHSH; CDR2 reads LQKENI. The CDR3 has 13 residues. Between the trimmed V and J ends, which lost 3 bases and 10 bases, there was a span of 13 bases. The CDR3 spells CASSPGAAVEQFF. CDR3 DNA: TGTGCCAGCTCACCCGGGGCGGCGGTGGAGCAGTTCTTC.

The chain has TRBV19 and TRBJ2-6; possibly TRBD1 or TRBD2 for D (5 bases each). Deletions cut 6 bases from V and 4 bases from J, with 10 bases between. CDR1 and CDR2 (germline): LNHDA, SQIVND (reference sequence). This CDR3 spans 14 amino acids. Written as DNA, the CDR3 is TGTGCCAGTAGGGGGACCCAGGGGGCCAACGTCCTGACTTTC. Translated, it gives CASRGTQGANVLTF.

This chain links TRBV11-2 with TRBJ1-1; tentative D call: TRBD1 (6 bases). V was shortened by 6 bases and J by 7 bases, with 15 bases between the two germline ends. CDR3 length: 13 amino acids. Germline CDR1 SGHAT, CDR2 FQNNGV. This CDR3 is CASSRLPDSEAFF. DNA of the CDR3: TGTGCCAGCAGTCGTCTTCCGGACAGTGAAGCTTTCTTT.